This T cell receptor (beta chain) was sequenced during a study of Tregs in tolerant kidney transplant recipients. The method was immunoSEQ multiplex PCR; TCRdb's version includes in-frame clones alone and lacks a portion of them. Counted here are roughly 120,000 clones, 92% occurring once; the ten biggest clones make up approximately 0.6%. This CDR3 is built from 16 residues. Looked up from germline, CDR1 is SGHTA and CDR2 is FQGNSA. Trimming removed 4 bases from V and 6 bases from J; junction bases left unmatched: 9. This rearrangement joins TRBV7-2 to TRBJ2-7, with 13 bases aligning to TRBD2. Material: CD4+ T cells from blood. The clonotype comes from a human donor in good health. The CDR3 nucleotides read TGTGCCAGCAGCTCAAGGACTAGCGGGAGCCGCCGCGAGCAGTACTTC. This translates into CASSSRTSGSRREQYF.